These 15 T cell receptor beta chains were sequenced from one sample in a study of blood T cell repertoires in COVID-19. This table comes from immunoSEQ multiplex PCR, and its TCRdb copy is limited to in-frame clones, with some not included. The sample records tens of thousands of clones, roughly nine tenths being singletons. The sample taken for sequencing was peripheral blood. The receptors derive from a man aged 60 to 69 with acute or convalescent COVID-19.

The chain uses TRBV9 and TRBJ2-7, with D perhaps matching TRBD1 (6 bases). Between the trimmed V and J ends, which lost 4 bases and 7 bases, there was a span of 18 bases. Per germline, CDR1 SGDLS and CDR2 YYNGEE. CDR3 size: 14 residues. CDR3 sequence (DNA): TGTGCCAGCAGCCCTAGACAGGATCTGGGGGAGCAGTACTTC. This codes for CASSPRQDLGEQYF.

The gene calls are TRBV27 and TRBJ1-5, with D unresolved. This CDR3 region has 13 residues. CDR1 and CDR2 from the germline V gene are MNHEY and SMNVEV (reference sequence). The V end lost 4 bases, the J end lost 3 bases, and 7 bases lay between the germline ends. CDR3 sequence reads: CASSWELNQPQHF. In DNA form, the CDR3 reads TGTGCCAGCAGTTGGGAGCTCAATCAGCCCCAGCATTTT.

The chain has TRBV19 and TRBJ2-7; D possibly corresponds to TRBD1 (6 bases). The CDR3 extends over 12 amino acids. Trimming removed 6 bases at V and 6 bases at J, with 12 bases between. Germline assignment: CDR1 LNHDA and CDR2 SQIVND (reference sequence). The CDR3 here is CASRTGGGEQYF. The CDR3 DNA sequence: TGTGCCAGTAGGACAGGAGGTGGCGAGCAGTACTTC.

This clone was recorded once. This chain uses TRBV13 with TRBJ2-3, with 8 nucleotides matching TRBD1. Trimming removed 4 bases from V and 4 bases from J; junction bases left unmatched: 19. CDR3 length: 19 residues. Germline CDR1 PRHDT, CDR2 FYEKMQ (reference sequence). In nucleotides, the CDR3 is TGTGCCAGCAGCTCCCACATACCGGACAGGGAATCCCCCCCAGATACGCAGTATTTT. Encoded protein: CASSSHIPDRESPPDTQYF.

The rearrangement joins TRBV29-1 to TRBJ2-7, with TRBD1 matching over 11 bases. The CDR3 is made up of 13 amino acids. The V gene end was trimmed by 4 bases and the J gene end by 3 bases; junction bases not matched to a gene: 2. Germline CDR1 is SQVTM and CDR2 is ANQGSEA. In DNA, the CDR3 is TGCAGCGTTGGGACAGGGGGCTTCTACGAGCAGTACTTC. Encoded protein: CSVGTGGFYEQYF.

J is TRBJ2-3 and V is TRBV12-5, with D possibly being TRBD1 (6 bases). Germline CDR1 and CDR2: LGHNT and FRNRAP. V dropped 1 base and J dropped 2 bases, with 10 bases sitting between them. This CDR3 is built from 15 residues. This CDR3 reads CASGLGQVPTDTQYF. In DNA, the CDR3 is TGTGCTAGTGGTTTGGGACAGGTTCCCACAGATACGCAGTATTTT.

J is TRBJ2-3 and V is TRBV11-2; 8 bases align to TRBD2. V lost 1 base, J lost 2 bases, and 5 bases stayed unmatched. Per the germline V gene, CDR1 is SGHAT and CDR2 is FQNNGV. The CDR3 consists of 16 residues. CDR3 in DNA: TGTGCCAGCAGCTTAGGATTGCGGGGGGTCACAGATACGCAGTATTTT. Protein sequence: CASSLGLRGVTDTQYF. The entire variable domain, with the rest obtained from reference TRBV11-2 and TRBJ2-3, is as follows: EAGVAQSPRYKIIEKRQSVAFWCNPISGHATLYWYQQILGQGPKLLIQFQNNGVVDDSQLPKDRFSAERLKGVDSTLKIQPAKLEDSAVYLCASSLGLRGVTDTQYFGPGTRLTVL.

V usage is TRBV3-1 (or the pseudogene TRBV3-2) and J usage is TRBJ1-2; 12 bases are shared with TRBD1. The length of the CDR3 is 14 residues. V gave up 9 bases and J gave up 8 bases; unmatched junction bases: 10. Looked up from germline, CDR1 is LGHDT and CDR2 is YNNKEL (reference sequence). The CDR3 DNA reads TGTGCCAGTCGGCCGGGACAGGGGGCGCGGGGCTACACCTTC. It yields the protein CASRPGQGARGYTF.

The CDR3 reads CASSLEPSRGGHNEQFF. The CDR3 region has the DNA TGTGCCAGCAGCTTAGAGCCTTCGCGGGGGGGACACAATGAGCAGTTCTTC. The chain is built from TRBV11-3 and TRBJ2-1; 9 positions match TRBD2. The V gene's germline CDR1 is SGHNT and CDR2 YENEEA. With V trimmed by 0 bases and J by 5 bases, 8 bases remained unmatched. This CDR3 contains 17 residues.

V is TRBV10-1 and J is TRBJ1-6; no clear D. V lost 4 bases and J 7 bases, leaving 11 bases between the germline ends. The CDR3 spans 14 residues. The germline gives CDR1 WNHNN, CDR2 SYGVQD (reference sequence). The CDR3 loop reads CASSAWRANSPLHF. CDR3 DNA sequence: TGCGCCAGCAGTGCATGGAGAGCCAATTCACCCCTCCACTTT.

The V gene is TRBV4-2, the J gene TRBJ2-7; tentative D call: TRBD2 (5 bases). Looked up from germline, CDR1 is LGHNA and CDR2 is YNFKEQ. This CDR3 comprises 15 residues. The V end was cut by 4 bases, the J end by 4 bases, with 17 bases between. The DNA for the CDR3 is TGTGCCAGCAGCCTCGTTTTGGAGGCAGAATACGAGCAGTACTTC. Translated: CASSLVLEAEYEQYF.

The CDR3 spells CASSHGQGYGYTF. The CDR3 DNA reads TGTGCCAGCAGTCACGGACAGGGCTATGGCTACACCTTC. V is TRBV6-6 and J is TRBJ1-2; TRBD1 matches at 8 bases. CDR3 length: 13 amino acids. Germline CDR1 MNHNY, CDR2 SVGAGI (reference sequence). The V segment lost 5 bases and the J segment 4 bases; nucleotides outside the gene matches: 3.

V and J are TRBV18 and TRBJ2-3; 7 bases agree with TRBD1. The length of the CDR3 is 14 residues. Germline V gene lookup returns CDR1 KGHSH and CDR2 LQKENI. The J segment lost 6 bases and the V segment lost 3 bases, leaving 6 bases of the junction unmatched. The CDR3 DNA reads TGTGCCAGCTCACCTAGGGACAGTTCGGATACGCAGTATTTT. This encodes CASSPRDSSDTQYF. The complete variable domain, with remaining parts taken from reference TRBV18 and TRBJ2-3, reads NAGVMQNPRHLVRRRGQEARLRCSPMKGHSHVYWYRQLPEEGLKFMVYLQKENIIDESGMPKERFSAEFPKEGPSILRIQQVVRGDSAAYFCASSPRDSSDTQYFGPGTRLTVL.

V and J are TRBV12-5 and TRBJ1-1, with D possibly matching TRBD1 (5 bases). The CDR3 loop spans 19 amino acids. Germline CDR1 is LGHNT and CDR2 is FRNRAP. Trimming removed 5 bases from V and 4 bases from J, with 29 bases in between. The CDR3 DNA sequence: TGTGCTAGTGGTGCTCGTCGGGGGAGCCGGGACCCCCGCAGCACTGAAGCTTTCTTT. Its protein is CASGARRGSRDPRSTEAFF.

This sequence joins TRBV24-1 and TRBJ2-2; D is uncertain. Germline-derived CDR1 and CDR2 are KGHDR and SFDVKD. V lost 1 base and J lost 4, with 12 bases in between. This CDR3 region has 16 residues. CDR3 region: CATSDFGRPPTGELFF. The CDR3 nucleotides are TGTGCCACCAGTGATTTTGGCAGGCCACCCACCGGGGAGCTGTTTTTT.